This T cell receptor beta chain was sequenced during a study of T cells in Graves' hyperthyroidism and ophthalmopathy. It was RNA transcripts that yielded the amplified TCR beta CDR3 regions. In the first-round RT-PCR of the TCR CDR3, the HTBI primer set was used. MiXCR, run by TCRdb on the multiplex PCR reads, gives a single entry per CDR3 protein. The sample has approximately 430,000 distinct CDR3 sequences; 14% to 15% are singletons. Regarding this clonotype: Since a much larger clone is just one base distant, this may be a read error.

V was cut by 7 bases and J by 7 bases, with 16 bases left in between. The germline V gene has CDR1 SGHAT and CDR2 FQNNGV. The CDR3 loop spans 13 amino acids. The sequence derives from a man younger than 35 with Graves' ophthalmopathy. The material sequenced was blood. The rearrangement uses TRBV11-2 and TRBJ1-2; D call uncertain. The CDR3 bases are TGTGCCAGCACCCCGGCCCCGACTTGTGGCTACACCTTC. Its translation: CASTPAPTCGYTF. Full variable domain (outside the CDR3, taken from reference TRBV11-2 and TRBJ1-2): EAGVAQSPRYKIIEKRQSVAFWCNPISGHATLYWYQQILGQGPKLLIQFQNNGVVDDSQLPKDRFSAERLKGVDSTLKIQPAKLEDSAVYLCASTPAPTCGYTFGSGTRLTVV.